These T cell receptor beta chains were read from a single sample in a study of blood T cell repertoires in COVID-19. Measured with immunoSEQ multiplex PCR; TCRdb has only the in-frame clones, and not every one. The sample has a few hundred thousand clones; approximately 91% are singletons. Input material: PBMCs or T cells enriched from blood (not recorded which). All receptors derive from a woman aged 18-29 years who had been exposed to COVID-19. The CDR3 runs from the conserved cysteine through the conserved F or W. The order of the fields is V gene, D gene, J gene, CDR3 DNA, CDR3 protein. D genes are given only for firm matches.

V: TRBV6-5; D: TRBD1; J: TRBJ1-2; DNA: TGTGCCAGCAGGGGGACAGGGCTTAGATATGGCTACACCTTC; CDR3: CASRGTGLRYGYTF
V: TRBV20-1; D: NA; J: TRBJ1-5; DNA: TGCAGTGCTAGTCTCAGGGAGGTTGGGGGCAATCAGCCCCAGCATTTT; CDR3: CSASLREVGGNQPQHF
V: TRBV19; D: TRBD1; J: TRBJ1-2; DNA: TGTGCCAGTAGTGGGACAGGGGCTGGCTACACCTTC; CDR3: CASSGTGAGYTF
V: TRBV29-1; D: TRBD1; J: TRBJ2-7; DNA: TGCAGCGTTGATACAGGGGAATACGAGCAGTACTTC; CDR3: CSVDTGEYEQYF
V: TRBV6-2/TRBV6-3; D: TRBD1; J: TRBJ1-6; DNA: TGTGCCAGCAGTTACGGGGTCAGGGGGTCACCCCTCCACTTT; CDR3: CASSYGVRGSPLHF
V: TRBV4-1; D: NA; J: TRBJ2-1; DNA: TGCGCCAGCAGCCAAGGCGACGGGAGAAAAAAGTTTGAGCAGTTCTTC; CDR3: CASSQGDGRKKFEQFF
V: TRBV19; D: TRBD2; J: TRBJ2-2; DNA: TGTGCCAGTAGTAGCGGGGGGGACACCGGGGAGCTGTTTTTT; CDR3: CASSSGGDTGELFF
V: TRBV6-2/TRBV6-3; D: TRBD2; J: TRBJ2-2; DNA: TGTGCCAGCAGTCCACTAGCGCTGAACACCGGGGAGCTGTTTTTT; CDR3: CASSPLALNTGELFF
V: TRBV21-1; D: NA; J: TRBJ2-7; DNA: TGTGCCAGTACCGGGACAGGATCCTACGAGCAGTACTTC; CDR3: CASTGTGSYEQYF
V: TRBV11-2; D: TRBD2; J: TRBJ2-3; DNA: TGTGCCAGCAGCTTAGCCGCGACTAGCATCCGGGCGCAGTATTTT; CDR3: CASSLAATSIRAQYF
V: TRBV29-1; D: NA; J: TRBJ1-2; DNA: TGCAGCGTTGAATCACAGGGTTCTGGCTACACCTTC; CDR3: CSVESQGSGYTF